These T cell receptor beta chains were read from a single sample in a study of Graves' ophthalmopathy and Graves' hyperthyroidism. In TCRdb, the multiplex PCR reads were re-called with MiXCR into one record per CDR3 protein. The sample consists of a few hundred thousand distinct CDR3 sequences, about 16% of them appearing once. Sequencing input: peripheral blood. The receptor set was obtained from a woman between 18 and 29 years old with Graves' ophthalmopathy. Each CDR3 is given with its conserved first and last residue. Each record gives: J gene, clone size, V gene, CDR3 length, D gene, CDR3 protein, CDR3 DNA. The D gene is left open where the match is weak. Clone size is stated in some rows and not others, as once, few, many or a class when expanded.

J: TRBJ2-2
size: once
V: TRBV7-2
length: 14
D: -
CDR3: CASNVLGGTGELFF
DNA: TGTGCCAGCAACGTTCTCGGGGGTACCGGGGAGCTGTTTTTT

J: TRBJ1-5
size: many
V: TRBV24-1
length: 13
D: -
CDR3: CATSDSRRGAQHF
DNA: TGTGCCACCAGTGATTCCCGGAGGGGGGCCCAGCATTTT

J: TRBJ2-2
size: many
V: TRBV12-5
length: 12
D: -
CDR3: CASGLPQGELFF
DNA: TGTGCTAGTGGTTTGCCTCAAGGGGAGCTGTTTTTT

J: TRBJ1-4
size: many
V: TRBV6-1
length: 18
D: -
CDR3: CASSAPLMAGVTNEKLFF
DNA: TGTGCCAGCAGTGCCCCTCTCATGGCAGGGGTAACTAATGAAAAACTGTTTTTT

J: TRBJ1-1
size: many
V: TRBV28
length: 15
D: -
CDR3: CASSLSRGGSTEAFF
DNA: TGTGCCAGCAGTTTATCCCGGGGGGGAAGCACTGAAGCTTTCTTT

J: TRBJ2-7
size: many
V: TRBV20-1
length: 16
D: TRBD2
CDR3: CSAHTPGLAGSYEQYF
DNA: TGCAGTGCCCACACTCCGGGACTAGCGGGGTCCTACGAGCAGTACTTC

J: TRBJ2-5
size: many
V: TRBV6-2/TRBV6-3
length: 14
D: -
CDR3: CASAQQVGQETQYF
DNA: TGTGCCAGCGCTCAACAGGTTGGCCAAGAGACCCAGTACTTC

J: TRBJ2-5
size: -
V: TRBV6-1
length: 14
D: -
CDR3: CANTGTPGVGTQYF
DNA: TGTGCCAACACCGGGACCCCGGGGGTGGGGACCCAGTACTTC

J: TRBJ2-7
size: many
V: TRBV28
length: 14
D: -
CDR3: CASSLLRGAYEQYF
DNA: TGTGCCAGCAGTTTATTGAGGGGGGCCTACGAGCAGTACTTC

J: TRBJ2-2
size: many
V: TRBV4-3
length: 15
D: -
CDR3: CASSRGGAVTGELFF
DNA: TGCGCCAGCAGCAGGGGGGGAGCTGTCACCGGGGAGCTGTTTTTT

J: TRBJ2-7
size: many
V: TRBV7-2
length: 14
D: -
CDR3: CASSFKLPTYEQYF
DNA: TGTGCCAGCAGCTTTAAACTCCCGACCTACGAGCAGTACTTC

J: TRBJ2-2
size: -
V: TRBV28
length: 18
D: TRBD2
CDR3: CASRPTSGNPPNTGELFF
DNA: TGTGCCAGCAGGCCGACTAGCGGGAACCCACCGAACACCGGGGAGCTGTTTTTT

J: TRBJ1-5
size: -
V: TRBV15
length: 16
D: TRBD1
CDR3: CATSREGGRSNQPQHF
DNA: TGTGCCACCAGCAGAGAAGGGGGCAGGAGCAATCAGCCCCAGCATTTT

J: TRBJ2-4
size: many
V: TRBV28
length: 16
D: -
CDR3: CASSLGLLGVKNIQYF
DNA: TGTGCCAGCAGTTTAGGACTTCTCGGGGTCAAAAACATTCAGTACTTC

J: TRBJ2-7
size: many
V: TRBV30
length: 13
D: TRBD1
CDR3: CAWSAGTAYEQYF
DNA: TGTGCCTGGAGTGCCGGGACAGCCTACGAGCAGTACTTC

J: TRBJ1-1
size: many
V: TRBV4-1
length: 16
D: -
CDR3: CASSRSYRVPNTEAFF
DNA: TGCGCCAGCAGCCGCTCTTACCGCGTTCCGAACACTGAAGCTTTCTTT

J: TRBJ2-7
size: many
V: TRBV27
length: 15
D: -
CDR3: CASSPHTGQFYEQYF
DNA: TGTGCCAGCTCCCCCCATACAGGACAGTTCTACGAGCAGTACTTC

J: TRBJ2-4
size: many
V: TRBV6-1
length: 14
D: -
CDR3: CASTIKGAKNIQYF
DNA: TGTGCCAGCACCATAAAGGGGGCCAAAAACATTCAGTACTTC

J: TRBJ1-1
size: -
V: TRBV12-5
length: 16
D: TRBD1
CDR3: CASGLVRTGGSTEAFF
DNA: TGTGCTAGTGGTTTGGTACGGACAGGGGGCTCAACTGAAGCTTTCTTT

J: TRBJ2-2
size: many
V: TRBV6-2/TRBV6-3
length: 13
D: TRBD1
CDR3: CASREQGAGELFF
DNA: TGTGCCAGCAGGGAACAGGGGGCCGGGGAGCTGTTTTTT

J: TRBJ1-5
size: many
V: TRBV7-8
length: 16
D: -
CDR3: CASSLGVTRSNQPQHF
DNA: TGTGCCAGCAGCTTAGGGGTGACCCGTAGCAATCAGCCCCAGCATTTT

J: TRBJ2-7
size: many
V: TRBV13
length: 15
D: TRBD1
CDR3: CASSRNRDRGYEQYF
DNA: TGTGCCAGCAGCCGTAACCGGGACAGGGGATACGAGCAGTACTTC

J: TRBJ1-1
size: many
V: TRBV15
length: 15
D: TRBD1
CDR3: CATSTRTGPNTEAFF
DNA: TGTGCCACCAGCACGCGGACAGGGCCTAACACTGAAGCTTTCTTT

J: TRBJ2-1
size: few
V: TRBV7-2
length: 16
D: TRBD1
CDR3: CASSDLPGQGSKEQFF
DNA: TGTGCCAGCAGCGACCTACCGGGACAGGGTTCAAAGGAGCAGTTCTTC

J: TRBJ2-6
size: many
V: TRBV14
length: 15
D: TRBD1
CDR3: CASRSTGLGANVLTF
DNA: TGTGCCAGCAGGTCGACAGGGCTCGGGGCCAACGTCCTGACTTTC

J: TRBJ1-5
size: -
V: TRBV12-3/TRBV12-4
length: 11
D: TRBD1
CDR3: CASSTGGSRHF
DNA: TGTGCCAGCAGCACAGGGGGATCTCGGCATTTT

J: TRBJ1-1
size: many
V: TRBV27
length: 14
D: TRBD1
CDR3: CASSFDRANTEAFF
DNA: TGTGCCAGCAGTTTCGACAGGGCGAACACTGAAGCTTTCTTT

J: TRBJ2-7
size: many
V: TRBV12-3/TRBV12-4
length: 14
D: TRBD2
CDR3: CASSPREGAYEQYF
DNA: TGTGCCAGCAGTCCTCGGGAGGGGGCCTACGAGCAGTACTTC

J: TRBJ1-1
size: -
V: TRBV7-9
length: 15
D: TRBD1
CDR3: CASSRTTGSNTEAFF
DNA: TGTGCCAGCAGCCGGACGACAGGGTCGAACACTGAAGCTTTCTTT

J: TRBJ2-2
size: -
V: TRBV6-2/TRBV6-3
length: 15
D: -
CDR3: CASSSQGKYTGELFF
DNA: TGTGCCAGCAGTTCCCAGGGGAAGTACACCGGGGAGCTGTTTTTT

J: TRBJ2-7
size: -
V: TRBV25-1
length: 15
D: -
CDR3: CATQVGGLTTYEQYF
DNA: TGTGCCACCCAAGTGGGGGGCCTAACCACCTACGAGCAGTACTTC

J: TRBJ2-7
size: many
V: TRBV4-3
length: 14
D: TRBD2
CDR3: CASSQELATYEQYF
DNA: TGCGCCAGCAGCCAAGAACTAGCGACCTACGAGCAGTACTTC

J: TRBJ1-6
size: many
V: TRBV27
length: 16
D: TRBD1
CDR3: CASSLWAGGNNSPLHF
DNA: TGTGCCAGCAGTCTTTGGGCAGGGGGTAATAATTCACCCCTCCACTTT

J: TRBJ2-2
size: -
V: TRBV6-5
length: 17
D: TRBD1
CDR3: CASSFPRNRGNTGELFF
DNA: TGTGCCAGCAGTTTCCCCCGGAACAGGGGTAACACCGGGGAGCTGTTTTTT

J: TRBJ2-2
size: many
V: TRBV2
length: 16
D: -
CDR3: CASRRQGLASTGELFF
DNA: TGTGCCAGCAGACGTCAGGGGCTAGCGAGCACCGGGGAGCTGTTTTTT

J: TRBJ2-7
size: few
V: TRBV6-1
length: 15
D: TRBD2
CDR3: CASSSIAGVGHEQYF
DNA: TGTGCCAGCAGCAGTATAGCGGGAGTGGGCCACGAGCAGTACTTC

J: TRBJ2-5
size: few
V: TRBV12-3/TRBV12-4
length: 14
D: -
CDR3: CASSYRHPTGTQYF
DNA: TGTGCCAGCAGTTACAGGCATCCCACGGGGACCCAGTACTTC

J: TRBJ2-7
size: many
V: TRBV30
length: 13
D: -
CDR3: CAWSSGQSYEQYF
DNA: TGTGCCTGGAGTTCCGGACAGTCCTACGAGCAGTACTTC

J: TRBJ1-5
size: many
V: TRBV15
length: 18
D: TRBD1
CDR3: CATSKTGQGDYSNQPQHF
DNA: TGTGCCACCAGCAAAACGGGACAGGGGGATTATAGCAATCAGCCCCAGCATTTT

J: TRBJ2-2
size: many
V: TRBV10-2
length: 16
D: -
CDR3: CASSPNRRSNTGELFF
DNA: TGCGCCAGCAGTCCCAACAGACGATCGAACACCGGGGAGCTGTTTTTT

J: TRBJ2-7
size: many
V: TRBV19
length: 17
D: -
CDR3: CASSRSHTAVGWDEQYF
DNA: TGTGCCAGTAGCCGGTCACATACGGCGGTTGGCTGGGACGAGCAGTACTTC

J: TRBJ1-3
size: many
V: TRBV4-3
length: 15
D: -
CDR3: CASSQDPTAGNTIYF
DNA: TGCGCCAGCAGCCAAGATCCCACCGCTGGAAACACCATATATTTT

J: TRBJ2-2
size: many
V: TRBV7-3
length: 16
D: -
CDR3: CASSSAGQTNTGELFF
DNA: TGTGCCAGCAGCTCTGCTGGACAGACAAACACCGGGGAGCTGTTTTTT

J: TRBJ1-1
size: many
V: TRBV19
length: 16
D: -
CDR3: CASSTELGRQNTEAFF
DNA: TGTGCCAGTAGCACGGAGCTGGGACGGCAGAACACTGAAGCTTTCTTT

J: TRBJ2-7
size: -
V: TRBV3-1
length: 13
D: -
CDR3: CASTGQKTYEQYF
DNA: TGTGCCAGCACCGGACAGAAGACCTACGAGCAGTACTTC

J: TRBJ1-1
size: once
V: TRBV19
length: 17
D: -
CDR3: CASSIRVGGGRNTEAFF
DNA: TGTGCCAGTAGTATAAGGGTCGGCGGGGGAAGGAACACTGAAGCTTTCTTT

J: TRBJ2-2
size: many
V: TRBV28
length: 12
D: -
CDR3: CASSLPSGELFF
DNA: TGTGCCAGCAGTTTACCCTCCGGGGAGCTGTTTTTT

J: TRBJ2-7
size: -
V: TRBV6-5
length: 15
D: TRBD2
CDR3: CASSYYPGRGNEQYF
DNA: TGTGCCAGCAGTTACTATCCCGGGAGGGGCAACGAGCAGTACTTC

J: TRBJ2-3
size: many
V: TRBV20-1
length: 14
D: -
CDR3: CSATAGRLTDTQYF
DNA: TGCAGTGCGACAGCGGGCAGGTTGACAGATACGCAGTATTTT

J: TRBJ1-6
size: -
V: TRBV7-9
length: 15
D: TRBD1
CDR3: CASSLRDSLNSPLHF
DNA: TGTGCCAGCAGCCTGAGGGACAGCCTTAATTCACCCCTCCACTTT

J: TRBJ2-5
size: -
V: TRBV13
length: 14
D: TRBD1
CDR3: CASSIPDRGETQYF
DNA: TGTGCCAGCAGCATCCCCGACAGGGGGGAGACCCAGTACTTC